Listed below are T cell receptor beta chains from one sample, sequenced in a study of blood T cell repertoires in COVID-19. Clones were sequenced by immunoSEQ multiplex PCR, and TCRdb holds only the in-frame ones, with some missing. Of roughly 200,000 clones in the sample, approximately 85% are singletons; the top ten hold 8.2%. The sample consisted of peripheral blood. The origin of the receptors is a woman aged 55 to 70 with acute or convalescent COVID-19. Both conserved end residues are part of each CDR3. D genes are given only for firm matches. Size is omitted from some rows. Given values are once, few, many or a class for expanded clones.

TGTGCCAGCTCCGTTCAAGGGGGGGGAGAGACCCAGTACTTC CASSVQGGGETQYF TRBJ2-5 TRBV2 - few
TGTGCCAGCAGCCCACAGGGGGCGAACCAAGAGACCCAGTACTTC CASSPQGANQETQYF TRBJ2-5 TRBV9 TRBD1 -
TGTGCCAGCCTAGGGCGGGAGGCCACCGGGGAGCTGTTTTTT CASLGREATGELFF TRBJ2-2 TRBV6-4 TRBD2 -
TGTGCCAGCAGTTCTTCCACAGGGGGTAGGCAGTACTTC CASSSSTGGRQYF TRBJ2-7 TRBV28 TRBD1 -
TGTGCCTGGAGTGAGACAGGGGTGCGTCAGCCCCAGCATTTT CAWSETGVRQPQHF TRBJ1-5 TRBV30 TRBD1 -
TGTGCCATCAGTGAGTTGACAGGGCCCAATCAGCCCCAGCATTTT CAISELTGPNQPQHF TRBJ1-5 TRBV10-3 TRBD1 -
TGTGCCAGCAGTGTCGACACGCGGGGCGTCTCTGAAGCTTTCTTT CASSVDTRGVSEAFF TRBJ1-1 TRBV5-4 - -
TGTGCCAGCAGCGTTACCGGGACAGCGAACTATGGCTACACCTTC CASSVTGTANYGYTF TRBJ1-2 TRBV7-9 TRBD1 -
TGTGCCAGCAGCCAAGGACAGGGATTAAAAGCTTTCTTT CASSQGQGLKAFF TRBJ1-1 TRBV3-1/TRBV3-2 TRBD1 -
TGTGCCAGCAGTTCAGAGGAACGTTGGGGGGAACAGCCCCAGCATTTT CASSSEERWGEQPQHF TRBJ1-5 TRBV6-6 - -
TGTGCCAGCAGCCCGGACGGGGGGGCAGTATATGAGCAGTTCTTC CASSPDGGAVYEQFF TRBJ2-1 TRBV11-2 TRBD2 -
TGTGCCAGCAGCCCCTGGACAGGGGTTTGGCAAGAGACCCAGTACTTC CASSPWTGVWQETQYF TRBJ2-5 TRBV9 TRBD1 -
TGTGCCAGCAGTGAACCGGGGGACAGGGACACTGAAGCTTTCTTT CASSEPGDRDTEAFF TRBJ1-1 TRBV6-1 TRBD1 -
TGTGCCAGCAGTTATGCGGGCACCGGGGAGCTGTTTTTT CASSYAGTGELFF TRBJ2-2 TRBV6-5 - -
TGTGCCAGCAGTTACTCTCCAGGCTTGAACACTGAAGCTTTCTTT CASSYSPGLNTEAFF TRBJ1-1 TRBV6-5 - -
TGTGCCAGCAGCTTAGGAGGACATAGCAATCAGCCCCAGCATTTT CASSLGGHSNQPQHF TRBJ1-5 TRBV11-2 - -
TGTGCCAGCAGCCCGGGTCTCCAGGGCTACGAGCAGTACTTC CASSPGLQGYEQYF TRBJ2-7 TRBV14 - once
TGTGCCAGCAGCACAACGACAGGGGAAGATGGCTACACCTTC CASSTTTGEDGYTF TRBJ1-2 TRBV7-9 TRBD1 -
TGTGCCAGCAGCAGTGGGCAGGGCCAGCCCCAGCATTTT CASSSGQGQPQHF TRBJ1-5 TRBV12-3/TRBV12-4 - -
TGTGCCTGGAAGCTACAGGGGAGCACTGAAGCTTTCTTT CAWKLQGSTEAFF TRBJ1-1 TRBV30 TRBD1 once
TGTGCCAGCAGTGAACCAGGTCCGCTCACTGAAGCTTTCTTT CASSEPGPLTEAFF TRBJ1-1 TRBV6-1 - -
TGTGCCAGCAGCTGGGGCCTAGCGGGAGGAGCCTACGAGCAGTACTTC CASSWGLAGGAYEQYF TRBJ2-7 TRBV5-4 TRBD2 -
TGTGCCAGCAGTGAACCCACTAACAGGGGGCGGGGGAACACTGAAGCTTTCTTT CASSEPTNRGRGNTEAFF TRBJ1-1 TRBV2 TRBD1 -
TGTGCCAGCAGCGTAGTGGAGGCGGGAGCGGAGACCCAGTACTTC CASSVVEAGAETQYF TRBJ2-5 TRBV9 TRBD2 -
TGTGCCATCTTAGCGGGAGGGGTCGGGGATGAGCAGTTCTTC CAILAGGVGDEQFF TRBJ2-1 TRBV10-3 TRBD2 -
TGTGCCAGTAGTATTGGGAGTCACAATGAGCAGTTCTTC CASSIGSHNEQFF TRBJ2-1 TRBV19 - few
TGTGCCAGCAGCCAAGGGACAGGGCTTTACACAGATACGCAGTATTTT CASSQGTGLYTDTQYF TRBJ2-3 TRBV14 TRBD1 -
TGTGCCAGCAGTTTAATTAGGGGGAGCGAAGCTTTCTTT CASSLIRGSEAFF TRBJ1-1 TRBV28 - -
TGTGCCAGCCGGGGACAGGGGGGGACCTACGAGCAGTACTTC CASRGQGGTYEQYF TRBJ2-7 TRBV6-5 TRBD1 -
TGTGCCATCAGTGAGCAACAGAACACTGAAGCTTTCTTT CAISEQQNTEAFF TRBJ1-1 TRBV10-3 - -
TGCAGTGCTCTATCTGACATGAGGGTCTTC CSALSDMRVF TRBJ2-1 TRBV20-1 - -
TGTGCCAGCAGTGAGCGGAGCAGCACAGATACGCAGTATTTT CASSERSSTDTQYF TRBJ2-3 TRBV6-1 - -
TGCGCCAGCAGCCGCGGTAATGTCTTCGGGGAGCTGTTTTTT CASSRGNVFGELFF TRBJ2-2 TRBV5-1 - -
TGTGCCAGCAGCCACGGGGACACGGGGGGCTACACCTTC CASSHGDTGGYTF TRBJ1-2 TRBV3-1/TRBV3-2 - -
TGTGCCGTAACTAGCGGGAATGAGCAGTTCTTC CAVTSGNEQFF TRBJ2-1 TRBV7-9 TRBD2 -
TGTGCCAGCAGCTTAGGGACAGGGGGTTCCTACGAGCAGTACTTC CASSLGTGGSYEQYF TRBJ2-7 TRBV7-2 TRBD1 -
TGTGCCAGCAGCCCTCGACAGGGGAGGACGGAGACCCAGTACTTC CASSPRQGRTETQYF TRBJ2-5 TRBV3-1/TRBV3-2 TRBD1 -
TGTGCCAGCAGCTTGGTTAGCGGAGGGGCCGCCTACGAGCAGTACTTC CASSLVSGGAAYEQYF TRBJ2-7 TRBV11-2 - -
TGTGCCAGCAGTGAACAACTGGGGAGCCAATCTAATGAGCAGTTCTTC CASSEQLGSQSNEQFF TRBJ2-1 TRBV6-1 - -
TGCGCCAGCAGCCAAGATTGGACTAGCGGGGGAAACTACGAGCAGTACTTC CASSQDWTSGGNYEQYF TRBJ2-7 TRBV4-1 TRBD2 -
TGTGCCAGCAGCAAATTAGTAGGGGAAAGCAATGAGCAGTTCTTC CASSKLVGESNEQFF TRBJ2-1 TRBV21-1 - -
TGCGCCAGCAGCTGGGACTCCTCTCGGGATACGCAGTATTTT CASSWDSSRDTQYF TRBJ2-3 TRBV4-1 - -
TGTGCCAGTAATCCGGGACAGGGTCCTTCACCCCTCCACTTT CASNPGQGPSPLHF TRBJ1-6 TRBV19 TRBD1 -
TGTGCCAGCAGCCTCCCCCTGGGCAGCTCTGGAAACACCATATATTTT CASSLPLGSSGNTIYF TRBJ1-3 TRBV28 - -
TGTGCCAGCTCGGGACAGGGAAACACCATATATTTT CASSGQGNTIYF TRBJ1-3 TRBV18 TRBD1 -
TGTGCCAGCAGCCAGACAGGGGGCATCAATCAGCCCCAGCATTTT CASSQTGGINQPQHF TRBJ1-5 TRBV6-5 TRBD1 -
TGTGCCAGCAGCTTGCTAGCGGGAAACTACAATGAGCAGTTCTTC CASSLLAGNYNEQFF TRBJ2-1 TRBV7-3 TRBD2 -
TGTGCCAGCAGTGATCGATTGGACAGGGTAGGATCACCCCTCCACTTT CASSDRLDRVGSPLHF TRBJ1-6 TRBV6-1 TRBD1 -
TGTGCCAGCTCACTCACACAGGGGGCTCGGGAGACCCAGTACTTC CASSLTQGARETQYF TRBJ2-5 TRBV18 TRBD1 -
TGCAGCGTTGCCACAGAGATGAACACTGAAGCTTTCTTT CSVATEMNTEAFF TRBJ1-1 TRBV29-1 - -
TGTGCCAGCAGCGGAGGGGGGGGCAGAGCTTTCTTT CASSGGGGRAFF TRBJ1-1 TRBV7-8 - once
TGTGCCAGCAGTCGGCGGGCGGAAAATCAGCCCCAGCATTTT CASSRRAENQPQHF TRBJ1-5 TRBV6-6 - -